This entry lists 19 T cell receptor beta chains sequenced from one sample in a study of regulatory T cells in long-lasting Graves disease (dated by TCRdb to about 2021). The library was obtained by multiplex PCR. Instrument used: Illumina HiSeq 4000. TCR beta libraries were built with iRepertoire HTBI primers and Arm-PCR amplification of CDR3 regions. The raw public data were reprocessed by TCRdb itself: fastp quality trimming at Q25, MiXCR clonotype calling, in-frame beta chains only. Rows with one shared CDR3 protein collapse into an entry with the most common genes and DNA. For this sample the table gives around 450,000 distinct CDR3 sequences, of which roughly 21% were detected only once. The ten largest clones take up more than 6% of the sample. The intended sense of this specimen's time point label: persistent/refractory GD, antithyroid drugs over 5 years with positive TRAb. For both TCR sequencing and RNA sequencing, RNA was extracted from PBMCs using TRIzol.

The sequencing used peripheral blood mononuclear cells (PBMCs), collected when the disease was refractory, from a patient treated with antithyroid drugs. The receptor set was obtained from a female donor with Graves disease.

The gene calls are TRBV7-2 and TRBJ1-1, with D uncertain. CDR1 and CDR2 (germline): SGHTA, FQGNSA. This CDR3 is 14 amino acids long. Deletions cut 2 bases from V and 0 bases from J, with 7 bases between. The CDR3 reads CASSLPSVNTEAFF. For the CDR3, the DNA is TGTGCCAGCAGCTTACCTTCGGTGAACACTGAAGCTTTCTTT.

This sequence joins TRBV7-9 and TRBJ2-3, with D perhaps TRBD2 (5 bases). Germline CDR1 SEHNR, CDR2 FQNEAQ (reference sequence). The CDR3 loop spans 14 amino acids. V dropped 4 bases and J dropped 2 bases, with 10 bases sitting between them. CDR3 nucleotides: TGTGCCAGCAGCTGGGAGACCGACACAGATACGCAGTATTTT. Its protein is CASSWETDTDTQYF.

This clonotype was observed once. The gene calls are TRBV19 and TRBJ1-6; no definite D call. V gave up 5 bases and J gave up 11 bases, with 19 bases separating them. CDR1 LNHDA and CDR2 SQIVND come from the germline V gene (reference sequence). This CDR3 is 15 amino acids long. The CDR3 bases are TGTGCCAGTAGTCTCCTGGGCCGAGGGAGGACACCCCTCCACTTT. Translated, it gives CASSLLGRGRTPLHF.

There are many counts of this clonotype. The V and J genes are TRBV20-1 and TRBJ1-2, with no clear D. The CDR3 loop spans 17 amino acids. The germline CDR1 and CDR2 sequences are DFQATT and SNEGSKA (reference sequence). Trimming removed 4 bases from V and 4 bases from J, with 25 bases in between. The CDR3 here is CSATLRSLGTIGYGYTF. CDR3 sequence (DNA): TGCAGTGCTACCTTACGGAGCCTGGGAACAATAGGCTATGGCTACACCTTC.

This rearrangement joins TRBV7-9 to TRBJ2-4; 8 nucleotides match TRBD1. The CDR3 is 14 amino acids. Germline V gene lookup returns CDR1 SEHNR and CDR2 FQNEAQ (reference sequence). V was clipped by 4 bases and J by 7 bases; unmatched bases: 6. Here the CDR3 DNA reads TGTGCCAGCAGCTATGGACAGGGAATGAACATTCAGTACTTC. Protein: CASSYGQGMNIQYF.

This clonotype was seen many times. The CDR3 is CASSLLGGGRTEAFF. In DNA, the CDR3 is TGTGCCAGCAGTTTATTGGGGGGGGGCCGCACTGAAGCTTTCTTT. This chain links TRBV27 with TRBJ1-1; D is perhaps TRBD1 (6 bases). V dropped 1 base and J dropped 4 bases, with 13 bases sitting between them. This CDR3 is 15 amino acids long. Germline V gives CDR1 MNHEY, CDR2 SMNVEV (reference sequence).

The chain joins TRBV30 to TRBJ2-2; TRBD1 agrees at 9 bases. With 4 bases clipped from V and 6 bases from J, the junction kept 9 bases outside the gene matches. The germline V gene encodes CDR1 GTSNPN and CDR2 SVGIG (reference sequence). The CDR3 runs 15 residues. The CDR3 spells CAWTAGDRESGELFF. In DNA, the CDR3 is TGTGCCTGGACCGCCGGGGACAGGGAATCCGGGGAGCTGTTTTTT.

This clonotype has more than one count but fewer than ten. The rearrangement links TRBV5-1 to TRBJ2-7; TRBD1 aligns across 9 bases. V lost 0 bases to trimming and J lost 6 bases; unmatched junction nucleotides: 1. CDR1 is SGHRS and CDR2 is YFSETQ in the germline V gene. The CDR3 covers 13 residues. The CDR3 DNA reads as TGCGCCAGCAGCTTGGCGGACAGGGGCGAGCAGTACTTC. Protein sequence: CASSLADRGEQYF.

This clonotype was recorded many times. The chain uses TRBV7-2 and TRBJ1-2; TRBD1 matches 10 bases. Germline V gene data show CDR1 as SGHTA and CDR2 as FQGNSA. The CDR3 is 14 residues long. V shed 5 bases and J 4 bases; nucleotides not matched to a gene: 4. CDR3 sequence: CASSGTGASYGYTF. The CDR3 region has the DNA TGTGCCAGCAGCGGGACAGGGGCGAGCTATGGCTACACCTTC.

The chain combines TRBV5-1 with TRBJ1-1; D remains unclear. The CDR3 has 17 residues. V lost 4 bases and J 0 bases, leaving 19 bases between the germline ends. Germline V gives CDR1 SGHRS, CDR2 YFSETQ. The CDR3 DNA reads TGCGCCAGCAGCAAGGCCCTGGCCCTTGCCATGAACACTGAAGCTTTCTTT. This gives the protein CASSKALALAMNTEAFF.

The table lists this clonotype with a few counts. The CDR3 DNA follows: TGTGCCAGCAGCATTACAGGACATACGGACTTTCAAGAGACCCAGTACTTC. Encoded protein: CASSITGHTDFQETQYF. This chain links TRBV7-2 with TRBJ2-5; D tentatively fits TRBD1 or TRBD2 (5 bases each). The CDR3 extends over 17 amino acids. Trimming stripped 5 bases from V and 2 bases from J, with 21 bases between. Germline CDR1 reads SGHTA; CDR2 reads FQGNSA.

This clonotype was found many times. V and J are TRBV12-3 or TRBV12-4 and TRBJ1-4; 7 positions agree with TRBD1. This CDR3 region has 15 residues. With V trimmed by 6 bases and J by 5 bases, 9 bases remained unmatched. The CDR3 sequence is CASRDTGTVNEKLFF. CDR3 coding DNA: TGTGCCAGCAGGGACACCGGGACAGTAAATGAAAAACTGTTTTTT.

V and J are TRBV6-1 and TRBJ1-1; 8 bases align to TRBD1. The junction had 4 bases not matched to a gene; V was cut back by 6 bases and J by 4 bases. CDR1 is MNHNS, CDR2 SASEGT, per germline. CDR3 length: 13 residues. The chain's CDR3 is CASRGQGVTEAFF. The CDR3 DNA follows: TGTGCCAGCAGAGGACAGGGAGTCACTGAAGCTTTCTTT.

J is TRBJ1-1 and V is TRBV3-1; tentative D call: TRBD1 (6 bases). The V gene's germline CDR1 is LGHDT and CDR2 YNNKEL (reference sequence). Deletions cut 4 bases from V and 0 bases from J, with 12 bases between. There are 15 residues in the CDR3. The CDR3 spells CASSPRDIMNTEAFF. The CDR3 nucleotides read TGTGCCAGCAGCCCCCGGGACATAATGAACACTGAAGCTTTCTTT.

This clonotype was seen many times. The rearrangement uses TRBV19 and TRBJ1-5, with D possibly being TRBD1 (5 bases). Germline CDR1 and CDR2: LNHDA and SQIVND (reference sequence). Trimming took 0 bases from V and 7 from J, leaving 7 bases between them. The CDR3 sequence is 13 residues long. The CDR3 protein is CASSIDRAQPQHF. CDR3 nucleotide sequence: TGTGCCAGTAGTATAGACAGGGCCCAGCCCCAGCATTTT.

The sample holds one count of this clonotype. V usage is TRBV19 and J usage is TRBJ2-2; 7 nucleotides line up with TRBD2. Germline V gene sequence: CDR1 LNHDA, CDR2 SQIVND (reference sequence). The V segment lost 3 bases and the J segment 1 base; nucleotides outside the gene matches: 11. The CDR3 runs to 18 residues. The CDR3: CASSIPPWGGRNTGELFF. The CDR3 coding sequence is TGTGCCAGTAGTATCCCCCCCTGGGGAGGGAGGAACACCGGGGAGCTGTTTTTT.

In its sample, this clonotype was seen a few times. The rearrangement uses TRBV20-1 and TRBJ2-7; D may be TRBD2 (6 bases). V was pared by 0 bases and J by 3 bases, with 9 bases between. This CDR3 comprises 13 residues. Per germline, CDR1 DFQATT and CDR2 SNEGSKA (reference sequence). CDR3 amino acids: CSAREAGSYEQYF. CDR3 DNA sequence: TGCAGTGCTAGAGAGGCCGGGAGCTACGAGCAGTACTTC.

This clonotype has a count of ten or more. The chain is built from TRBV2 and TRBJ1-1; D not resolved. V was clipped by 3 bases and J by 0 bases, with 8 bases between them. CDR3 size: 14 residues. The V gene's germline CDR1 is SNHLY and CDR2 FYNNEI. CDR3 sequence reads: CASSDLVMNTEAFF. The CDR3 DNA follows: TGTGCCAGCAGTGATTTGGTTATGAACACTGAAGCTTTCTTT.

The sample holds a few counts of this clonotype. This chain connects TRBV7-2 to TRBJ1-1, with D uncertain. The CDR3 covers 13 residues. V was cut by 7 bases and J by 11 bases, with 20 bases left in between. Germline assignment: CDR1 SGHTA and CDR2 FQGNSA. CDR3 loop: CASKAYGPDLAFF. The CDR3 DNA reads TGTGCCAGCAAAGCTTATGGCCCCGATTTGGCTTTCTTT.